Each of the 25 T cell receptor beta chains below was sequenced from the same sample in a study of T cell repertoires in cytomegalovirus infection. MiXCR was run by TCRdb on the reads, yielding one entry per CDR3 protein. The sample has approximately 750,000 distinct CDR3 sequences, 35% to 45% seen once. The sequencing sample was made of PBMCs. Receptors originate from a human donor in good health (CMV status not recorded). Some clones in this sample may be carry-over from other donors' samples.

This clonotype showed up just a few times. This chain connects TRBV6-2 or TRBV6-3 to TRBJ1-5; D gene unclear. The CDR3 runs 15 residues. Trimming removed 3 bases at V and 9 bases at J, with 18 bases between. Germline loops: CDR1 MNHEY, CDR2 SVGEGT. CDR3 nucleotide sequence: TGTGCCAGCAGTTATAGGGCGGCCGGATTATGGCCCCAGCATTTT. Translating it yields CASSYRAAGLWPQHF.

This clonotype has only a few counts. CDR3 residues: CASSQTSAYNEQFF. In DNA, the CDR3 is TGTGCCAGCAGCCAGACTAGCGCCTACAATGAGCAGTTCTTC. This sequence joins TRBV14 and TRBJ2-1; TRBD2 matches at 8 bases. V lost 3 bases to trimming and J lost 2 bases; unmatched junction nucleotides: 0. Germline lookup yields CDR1 SGHDN and CDR2 FVKESK. The CDR3 covers 14 residues.

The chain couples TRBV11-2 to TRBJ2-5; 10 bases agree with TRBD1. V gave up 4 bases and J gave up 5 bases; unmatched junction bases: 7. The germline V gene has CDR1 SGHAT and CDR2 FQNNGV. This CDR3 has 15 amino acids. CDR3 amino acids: CASSSDRGHWETQYF. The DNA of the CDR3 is TGTGCCAGCAGCTCCGACAGGGGGCATTGGGAGACCCAGTACTTC.

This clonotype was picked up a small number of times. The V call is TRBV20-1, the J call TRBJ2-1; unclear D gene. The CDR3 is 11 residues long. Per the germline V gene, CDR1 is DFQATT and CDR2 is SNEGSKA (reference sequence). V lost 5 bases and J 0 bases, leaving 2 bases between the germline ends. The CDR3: CSARSYNEQFF. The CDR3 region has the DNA TGCAGTGCTCGCTCCTACAATGAGCAGTTCTTC.

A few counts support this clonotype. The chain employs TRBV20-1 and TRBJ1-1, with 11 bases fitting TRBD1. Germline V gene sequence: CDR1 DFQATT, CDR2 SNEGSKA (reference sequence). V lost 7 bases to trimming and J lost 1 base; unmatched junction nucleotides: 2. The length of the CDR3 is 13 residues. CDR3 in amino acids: CSVDRGQNTEAFF. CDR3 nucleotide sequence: TGCAGTGTGGACAGGGGGCAGAACACTGAAGCTTTCTTT.

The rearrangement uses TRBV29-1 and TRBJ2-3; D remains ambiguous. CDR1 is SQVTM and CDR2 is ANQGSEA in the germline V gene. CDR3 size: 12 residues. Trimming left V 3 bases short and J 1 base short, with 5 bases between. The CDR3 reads CSVDTGTDTQYF. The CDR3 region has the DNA TGCAGCGTTGATACAGGCACAGATACGCAGTATTTT.

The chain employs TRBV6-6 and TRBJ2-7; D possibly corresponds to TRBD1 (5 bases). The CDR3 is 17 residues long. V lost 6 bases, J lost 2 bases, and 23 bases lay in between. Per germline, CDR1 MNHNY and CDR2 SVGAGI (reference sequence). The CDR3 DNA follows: TGTGCCAGCAGCGATAACAGACAGTTCTGCGTGGCCTACGAGCAGTACTTC. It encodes CASSDNRQFCVAYEQYF.

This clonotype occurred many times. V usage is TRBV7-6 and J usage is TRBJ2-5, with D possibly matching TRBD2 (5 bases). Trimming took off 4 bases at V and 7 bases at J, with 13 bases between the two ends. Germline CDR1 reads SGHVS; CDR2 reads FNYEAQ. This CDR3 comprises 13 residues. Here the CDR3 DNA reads TGTGCCAGCAGCTCGGGGTTCGAGGGGACCCAGTACTTC. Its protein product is CASSSGFEGTQYF.

The CDR3 DNA sequence: TGCAGTGCTAGAGATATGGACAGACAAGAGACCCAGTACTTC. It encodes CSARDMDRQETQYF. The chain has TRBV20-1 and TRBJ2-5; possibly TRBD1 for D (6 bases). Trimming shortened V by 0 bases and J by 2 bases, and 10 bases separated the two germline ends. The CDR3 extends over 14 amino acids. Germline V gives CDR1 DFQATT, CDR2 SNEGSKA (reference sequence).

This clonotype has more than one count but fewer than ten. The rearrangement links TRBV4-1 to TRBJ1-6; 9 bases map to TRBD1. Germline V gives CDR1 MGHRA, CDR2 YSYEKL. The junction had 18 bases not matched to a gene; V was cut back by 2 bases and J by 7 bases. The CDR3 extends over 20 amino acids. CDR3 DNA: TGCGCCAGCAGCCAAAATCCGGGACAGGGTCGCCTTCTGCCCAATTCACCCCTCCACTTT. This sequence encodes CASSQNPGQGRLLPNSPLHF.

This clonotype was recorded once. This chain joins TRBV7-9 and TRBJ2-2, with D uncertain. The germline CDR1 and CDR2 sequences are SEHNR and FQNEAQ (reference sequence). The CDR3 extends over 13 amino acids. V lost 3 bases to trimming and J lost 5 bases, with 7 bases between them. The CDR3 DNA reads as TGTGCCAGCAGCTTCGACCGGACCGGGGAGCTGTTTTTT. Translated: CASSFDRTGELFF.

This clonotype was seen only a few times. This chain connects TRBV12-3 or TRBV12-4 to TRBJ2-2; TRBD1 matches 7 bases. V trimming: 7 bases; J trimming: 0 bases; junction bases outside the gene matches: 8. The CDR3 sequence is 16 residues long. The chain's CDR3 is CASTKSGTANTGELFF. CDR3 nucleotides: TGTGCCAGCACCAAATCCGGGACAGCGAACACCGGGGAGCTGTTTTTT.

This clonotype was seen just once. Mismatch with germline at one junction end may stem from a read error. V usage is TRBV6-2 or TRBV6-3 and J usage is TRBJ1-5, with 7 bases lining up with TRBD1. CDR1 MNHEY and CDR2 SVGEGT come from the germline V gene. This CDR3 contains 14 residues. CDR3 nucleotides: TGTGCCCGCAGGCAGGGGGGGGACAATCAGCCCCAGCATTTT. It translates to CARRQGGDNQPQHF.

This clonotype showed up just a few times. CDR3 coding DNA: TGTGCCAGCGGTCTACCAGGGGTGAGGGAGACCCAGTACTTC. Translating it yields CASGLPGVRETQYF. The chain couples TRBV28 to TRBJ2-5; D may be TRBD1 (6 bases). The ends were cut back, 8 bases at V and 5 bases at J, with 18 bases in the middle. Germline loops: CDR1 MDHEN, CDR2 SYDVKM. The CDR3 covers 14 residues.

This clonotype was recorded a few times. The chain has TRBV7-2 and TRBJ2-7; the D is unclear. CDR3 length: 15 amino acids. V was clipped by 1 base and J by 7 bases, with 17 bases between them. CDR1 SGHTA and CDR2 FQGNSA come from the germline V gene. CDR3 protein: CASSLESRRLGEQYF. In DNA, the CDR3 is TGTGCCAGCAGCTTAGAAAGCCGTAGGTTAGGTGAGCAGTACTTC.

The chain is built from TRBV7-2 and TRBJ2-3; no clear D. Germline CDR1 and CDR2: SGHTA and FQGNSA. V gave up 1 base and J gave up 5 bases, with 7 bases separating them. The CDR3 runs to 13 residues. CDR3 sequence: CASSLVMGDTQYF. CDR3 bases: TGTGCCAGCAGCTTAGTGATGGGAGATACGCAGTATTTT. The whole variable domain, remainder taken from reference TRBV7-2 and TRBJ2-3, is GAGVSQSPSNKVTEKGKDVELRCDPISGHTALYWYRQSLGQGLEFLIYFQGNSAPDKSGLPSDRFSAERTGGSVSTLTIQRTQQEDSAVYLCASSLVMGDTQYFGPGTRLTVL.

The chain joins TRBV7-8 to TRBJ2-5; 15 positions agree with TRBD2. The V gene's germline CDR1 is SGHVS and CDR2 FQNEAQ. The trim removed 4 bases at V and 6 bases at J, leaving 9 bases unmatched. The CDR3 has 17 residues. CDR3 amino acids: CASSSLGLAGGLKTQYF. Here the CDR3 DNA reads TGTGCCAGCAGCTCGCTAGGACTAGCGGGGGGGCTGAAGACCCAGTACTTC.

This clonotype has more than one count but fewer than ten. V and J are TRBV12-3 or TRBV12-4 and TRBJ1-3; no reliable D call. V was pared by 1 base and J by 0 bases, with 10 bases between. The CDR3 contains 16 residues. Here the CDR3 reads CASSLGYSLSGNTIYF. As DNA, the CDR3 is TGTGCCAGCAGTTTAGGATATTCTCTCTCTGGAAACACCATATATTTT.

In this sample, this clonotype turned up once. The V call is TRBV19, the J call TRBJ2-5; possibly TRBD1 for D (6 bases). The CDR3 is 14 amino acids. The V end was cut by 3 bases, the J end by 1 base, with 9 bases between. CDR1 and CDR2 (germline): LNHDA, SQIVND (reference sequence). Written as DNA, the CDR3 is TGTGCCAGTAGTATGGGACACGGCCAAGAGACCCAGTACTTC. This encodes CASSMGHGQETQYF.

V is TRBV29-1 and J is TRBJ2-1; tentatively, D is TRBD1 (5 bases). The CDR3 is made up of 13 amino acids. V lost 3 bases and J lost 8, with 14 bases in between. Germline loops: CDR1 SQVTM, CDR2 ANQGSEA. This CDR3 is CSVEVARGYEQFF. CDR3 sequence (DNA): TGCAGCGTTGAGGTGGCTAGGGGTTATGAGCAGTTCTTC.

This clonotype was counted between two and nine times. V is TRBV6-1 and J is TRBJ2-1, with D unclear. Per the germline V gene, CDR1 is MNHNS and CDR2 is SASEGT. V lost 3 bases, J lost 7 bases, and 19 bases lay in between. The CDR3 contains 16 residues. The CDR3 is CASSDQLILGKNEQFF. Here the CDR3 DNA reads TGTGCCAGCAGTGACCAACTTATTTTAGGGAAAAATGAGCAGTTCTTC.

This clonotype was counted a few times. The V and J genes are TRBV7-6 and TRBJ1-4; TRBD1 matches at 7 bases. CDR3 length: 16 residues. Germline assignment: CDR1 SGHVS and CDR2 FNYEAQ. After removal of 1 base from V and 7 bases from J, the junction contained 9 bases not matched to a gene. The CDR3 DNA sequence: TGTGCCAGCAGCTTAGAAGGTGGCAGGGGGATTGAAAAACTGTTTTTT. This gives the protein CASSLEGGRGIEKLFF.

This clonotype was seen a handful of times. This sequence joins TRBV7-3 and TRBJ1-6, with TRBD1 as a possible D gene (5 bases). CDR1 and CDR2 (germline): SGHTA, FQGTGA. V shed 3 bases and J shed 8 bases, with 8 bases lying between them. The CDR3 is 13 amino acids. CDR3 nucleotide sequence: TGTGCCAGCAGCTTGACAGCCTATTCACCCCTCCACTTT. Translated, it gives CASSLTAYSPLHF.

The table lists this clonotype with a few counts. In nucleotides, the CDR3 is TGTGCCAGCAGCCCGGGGGGACAGCGACATGAGCAGTTCTTC. Protein sequence: CASSPGGQRHEQFF. The rearrangement links TRBV7-2 to TRBJ2-1; D is perhaps TRBD1 or TRBD2 (7 bases each). V lost 5 bases and J lost 8, with 16 bases in between. This CDR3 is 14 amino acids long. Per the germline V gene, CDR1 is SGHTA and CDR2 is FQGNSA. Full variable domain (rest looked up from reference TRBV7-2 and TRBJ2-1): GAGVSQSPSNKVTEKGKDVELRCDPISGHTALYWYRQSLGQGLEFLIYFQGNSAPDKSGLPSDRFSAERTGGSVSTLTIQRTQQEDSAVYLCASSPGGQRHEQFFGPGTRLTVL.

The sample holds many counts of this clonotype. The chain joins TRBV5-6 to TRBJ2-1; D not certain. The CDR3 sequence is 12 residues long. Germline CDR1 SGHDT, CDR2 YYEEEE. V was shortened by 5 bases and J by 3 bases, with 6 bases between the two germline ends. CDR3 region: CASSFNYNEQFF. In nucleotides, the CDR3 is TGTGCCAGCAGTTTTAACTACAATGAGCAGTTCTTC.